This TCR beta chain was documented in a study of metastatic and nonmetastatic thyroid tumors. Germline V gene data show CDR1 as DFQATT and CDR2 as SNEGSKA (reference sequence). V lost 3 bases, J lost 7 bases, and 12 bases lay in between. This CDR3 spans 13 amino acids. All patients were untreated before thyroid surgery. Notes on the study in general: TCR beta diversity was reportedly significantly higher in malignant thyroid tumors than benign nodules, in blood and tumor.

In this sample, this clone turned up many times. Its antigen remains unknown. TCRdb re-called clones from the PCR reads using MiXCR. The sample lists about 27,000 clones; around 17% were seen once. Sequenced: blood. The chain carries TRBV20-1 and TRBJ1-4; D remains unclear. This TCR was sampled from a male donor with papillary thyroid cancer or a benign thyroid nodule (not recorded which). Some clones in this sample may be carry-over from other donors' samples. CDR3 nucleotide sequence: TGCAGTGCTAGGGCGGGTGACTTTGAAAAACTGTTTTTT. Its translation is CSARAGDFEKLFF.